This entry lists 11 T cell receptor beta chains sequenced from one sample in a study of blood T cell repertoires in COVID-19. TCRdb's copy holds only in-frame clones and misses some; the assay was immunoSEQ multiplex PCR. The sample has about 340,000 clones, about 86% seen once; the top ten hold about 4.2%. Specimen: PBMCs or T cells enriched from blood (not recorded which). All receptors derive from a woman aged 35 to 49 with acute COVID-19.

The genes are TRBV6-5 and TRBJ2-5; 10 bases are shared with TRBD1. With V trimmed by 6 bases and J by 0 bases, 1 base remained unmatched. Germline assignment: CDR1 MNHEY and CDR2 SVGAGI. This CDR3 has 14 residues. The CDR3 is CASRDRGYQETQYF. The CDR3 coding sequence is TGTGCCAGCAGGGACAGGGGGTACCAAGAGACCCAGTACTTC.

This chain joins TRBV7-9 and TRBJ1-1; tentatively, D is TRBD1 (5 bases). Trimming pared 4 bases from V and 5 bases from J, leaving 20 bases between. CDR1 and CDR2 from the germline V gene are SEHNR and FQNEAQ (reference sequence). The CDR3 runs 16 residues. CDR3 in DNA: TGTGCCAGCAGCTGGGACTTAACATGGAGGGTGACTGAAGCTTTCTTT. It codes for CASSWDLTWRVTEAFF.

The chain has TRBV29-1 and TRBJ1-3; the D gene is possibly TRBD1 (5 bases). Trimming cost V 6 bases and J 0 bases, with 15 bases left between them. CDR1 is SQVTM, CDR2 ANQGSEA, per germline. The CDR3 has 15 amino acids. In DNA, the CDR3 is TGCAGCGTCACCTGGGGGACTCACTCTGGAAACACCATATATTTT. This gives the protein CSVTWGTHSGNTIYF.

This clone has more than one count but fewer than ten. The chain has TRBV18 and TRBJ1-1; D not resolved. V gave up 1 base and J gave up 4 bases, with 4 bases separating them. CDR3 length: 12 residues. Germline V gives CDR1 KGHSH, CDR2 LQKENI. The CDR3, as DNA: TGTGCCAGCTCACCACAGAGCACTGAAGCTTTCTTT. Amino acid sequence: CASSPQSTEAFF.

This chain links TRBV4-3 with TRBJ1-5, with TRBD1 matching 8 bases. The V segment lost 0 bases and the J segment 7 bases; nucleotides outside the gene matches: 5. Germline-derived CDR1 and CDR2 are LGHNA and YSLEER. CDR3 length: 15 amino acids. The CDR3 is CASSQDRGREQPQHF. The CDR3 DNA reads as TGCGCCAGCAGCCAAGACAGGGGGCGTGAACAGCCCCAGCATTTT.

This chain links TRBV19 with TRBJ1-3; 7 bases map to TRBD1. Germline loops: CDR1 LNHDA, CDR2 SQIVND (reference sequence). The CDR3 consists of 14 residues. V lost 7 bases and J lost 0; bases outside the gene matches: 3. The CDR3 coding sequence is TGTGCCAGTAAATGGGACAGCTCTGGAAACACCATATATTTT. This gives the protein CASKWDSSGNTIYF.

The chain recombines TRBV28 with TRBJ1-4; D gene uncertain. Per germline, CDR1 MDHEN and CDR2 SYDVKM. V lost 3 bases, J lost 1 base, and 9 bases lay in between. This CDR3 spans 15 amino acids. The CDR3 here is CASSFRGQTNEKLFF. The CDR3 DNA reads as TGTGCCAGCAGTTTCCGTGGGCAAACTAATGAAAAACTGTTTTTT.

The V gene is TRBV2, the J gene TRBJ1-2; 10 bases line up with TRBD1. The CDR3 length is 11 residues. The trim removed 9 bases at V and 8 bases at J, leaving 3 bases unmatched. The germline CDR1 and CDR2 sequences are SNHLY and FYNNEI. The CDR3 here is CASDRGQGYTF. In DNA form, the CDR3 reads TGTGCCAGTGACAGGGGGCAAGGCTACACCTTC.

This clone was observed once. J is TRBJ1-5 and V is TRBV28, with 7 bases matching TRBD1. V lost 5 bases and J lost 9; bases outside the gene matches: 10. CDR3 length equals 14 residues. The V gene's germline CDR1 is MDHEN and CDR2 SYDVKM. The CDR3 DNA sequence: TGTGCCAGCAGTGGGACAGAACCTTTTCGGCCCCAGCATTTT. This translates into CASSGTEPFRPQHF.

This clone came up a few times. The chain couples TRBV9 to TRBJ1-2; 7 bases match TRBD1. The CDR3 has 11 residues. Unmatched junction bases numbered 3, after V lost 4 bases and J lost 9 bases. Germline loops: CDR1 SGDLS, CDR2 YYNGEE. CDR3 sequence (DNA): TGTGCCAGCAGCCTCAGGGGGAGCTACACCTTC. Translation: CASSLRGSYTF.

The chain employs TRBV7-3 and TRBJ2-6; the D is unclear. The CDR3 totals 17 residues. The ends were cut back, 1 base at V and 4 bases at J, with 14 bases in the middle. Germline CDR1 reads SGHTA; CDR2 reads FQGTGA. The CDR3 region has the DNA TGTGCCAGCAGCTTAATACCCGGTCCGCGAGGGGCCAACGTCCTGACTTTC. This sequence encodes CASSLIPGPRGANVLTF.